What follows is one T cell receptor (beta chain) and its context. This clone came up a few times. Its antigen is not yet known. The sample holds no much larger clone one base away, and base qualities are not on file. The library came from the immunoSEQ multiplex PCR assay. A mixture of 60 forward primers for TCR Vbeta segments and 13 reverse primers for TCR Jbeta segments was used in the multiplex PCR. A multiplex PCR assay on genomic DNA amplified the CDR3 region of rearranged TCR beta genes. The Illumina HiSeq System was used to sequence the amplified TCR beta libraries as 87-base-pair reads. On the study's bioinformatics: A later analysis tallied approximately 87 million unique TCR beta chains across the 650 to 750 repertoires, and roughly 11 million of those chains were shared by two or more donors. Raw reads were error-corrected and collapsed into unique sequences with a nearest-neighbor algorithm that merged closely related sequences to remove PCR and sequencing errors. Alignment of CDR3 sequences to IMGT reference sequences was used to assign V, D and J gene segments. For a sequence to be retained, a match of at least six nucleotides was required to both a V gene segment and a J gene segment. A rearrangement counted as productive if the CDR3 had no stop codons and remained in frame with V and J, and every other rearrangement counted as non-productive. Following IMGT convention, CDR3 was defined as the stretch from the second conserved V-encoded cysteine to the conserved J-encoded phenylalanine. Sequences without an unambiguous match to a single V gene segment were excluded from the earlier analysis of over 500 of the donors. In an earlier analysis of around 600 of the donors, V segments were called functional above 56.7% productive rearrangements and were called segregating when the between-donor standard deviation exceeded 5%. To diagnose cytomegalovirus status from the catalog of TCR beta chain sequences, a statistical classification framework was built. V and J gene assignment, in a later analysis, came from comparing TCR nucleotide sequences with IMGT/GENE-DB human TR gene sequences. A later analysis assigned CDR3 sequences and most-parsimonious VDJ recombination scenarios with the TCRdist pipeline. In a later analysis, each TCR beta chain was defined by its CDR3 amino acid sequence together with its V-gene family, and reads lacking a unique V-gene family were excluded. To address suspected cross-contamination and a sequencing artifact, a later analysis removed roughly 640 highly shared, low-generation-probability nucleotide sequences. A later analysis calculated a clonal expansion index for each public chain from normalized within-repertoire ranks of inferred template counts. A later analysis computed generation probabilities with a VDJ recombination model fitted to out-of-frame rearrangements, and checked the results against IGoR. In a later analysis, hypergeometric tests were used to score TCR-TCR, TCR-HLA and TCR-CMV co-occurrence, with a repertoire-size bias correction applied to TCR pairs. In a later analysis, false discovery rates were estimated by permuting HLA or CMV assignments 20 times. In a later analysis, co-occurring TCRs were grouped with DBSCAN, and TCRdist sequence similarity was added when clustering was performed within HLA-allele-positive subsets. Repertoires with fewer than 30,000 or more than 120,000 public chains were left out of co-occurrence clustering, as were roughly five repertoires with anomalous nucleotide sharing. Entries here come from immuneACCESS through TCRdb and include only in-frame sequences with V and J called. Some clones fail to appear in such tables; in the studies checked, an unresolved V gene covers under half of the shortfall, and the cause of the remainder is unknown. V and J calls plus clone size are reproduced from that table; the DNA served to infer D and trimming. The sample has roughly 170,000 clones on record, roughly 83% of them singletons. The biggest ten clones account for 1% of the sample.

The cohort was made up of around 720 healthy bone marrow donors. All cohort members were sampled while nominally healthy, although unrecorded immune exposures were likely present. The donor tested CMV seronegative and was one of the 352 seronegative cohort members. A peripheral blood sample was provided by each donor, and peripheral blood mononuclear cells were used for TCR beta sequencing. Genomic DNA was extracted from the blood cell samples with the Qiagen DNeasy Blood Extraction Kit. The CDR1 and CDR2 encoded by the germline V gene are SGHDT and YYEEEE. V sheds 6 bases and J sheds 1 base, leaving 17 bases between their ends. Taken from cysteine to phenylalanine, the CDR3 has 17 residues. The sequence is cut down to CDR3 DNA, 51 bases in frame from base 1. This sample stems from a study of cytomegalovirus exposure and HLA in healthy donors (TCRdb year 2017). Background for the entire study: In an earlier analysis of about 560 of the donors, around 290 Gb of sequence data and 90 million to 130 million unique TCR beta sequences from roughly 180 million T cells were reported. The number of typed donors differed by locus: about 620-640 for A, B, C, DRB1 and DQB1; some 540 for DQA1; some 590 for DPA1; and roughly 470 for DPB1. Donor age, sex, ethnicity and CMV serostatus were compiled alongside the repertoire data. The T cell repertoires of 666 subjects were profiled by immunosequencing and related to cytomegalovirus serostatus. Among around 400 genotyped donors of the cohort, an average of about 240,000 unique TCR beta nucleotide sequences was sequenced per donor, of which about 19% were non-productive. About 320 gigabases of sequencing data and approximately 85 million unique TCR sequences were included in an early release covering several hundred HLA-typed donors. Along with the approximately 700-subject first cohort, a separate validation cohort of over a hundred different subjects was used. Rather than drawing on any new phenotypic data, the later analysis identified candidate immune exposures from TCR beta sequences and the way those sequences occurred across donors. To predict cytomegalovirus infection status, the study combined high-throughput TCR immunosequencing, statistical association of individual TCRs with disease status, and machine learning. To decide whether each TCR beta V gene segment behaved as functional or pseudogenic, an earlier analysis of some 580 of the donors relied on high-throughput TCR beta sequencing. Several DR-DQ haplotypes were handled as single units for association and clustering because linkage in the cohort was strong. Of the 350 to 400 genotyped donors, 81% fell in the genetic ancestry cluster associated with self-reported Caucasian donors. A later analysis re-analyzed previously published TCR beta repertoires from 550 to 700 donors and added high-resolution HLA genotyping to study TCR occurrence patterns. Every repertoire in the discovery cohort had been generated on one and the same sequencing platform. The study aimed to test whether cataloging public T cell receptors could reveal signatures of past pathogen exposure. HLA typing covered class I and class II loci at four-digit resolution. A later genetic analysis used genome-wide SNP genotypes for about 55% of the 666 donors, treating that subset as a discovery cohort.

General conclusions and limits of the study: When HLA alleles, especially DR and DQ, strongly co-occurred, TCR associations were difficult to assign to individual alleles. Specific HLA alleles were associated with more than 15,000 TCR beta sequences at a false discovery rate of 0.05 in a later analysis. The presence/absence analyses assumed that sequencing depth was roughly uniform across donors, and that assumption may not be true. Because HLA typing was unavailable for some donors at each locus, only the typed subset was used in association tests. The classifier was reported to diagnose cytomegalovirus status with high specificity and sensitivity in both the original cohort and the validation cohort. According to a later analysis, TCR association rates differed among HLA loci, with DRB1 alleles showing the most associated TCRs and HLA-C alleles showing the fewest. Three of the identified cytomegalovirus-associated TCR beta chains were confirmed in vitro to be specific for cytomegalovirus antigens. In an earlier analysis of approximately 590 of the donors, most TCR beta V segments appeared in productive rearrangements about 87% or about 30% of the time, broadly matching IMGT annotations. Correlated functional status among segregating V segments might be attributable to linkage disequilibrium, but an unknown experimental factor could not be ruled out. This cohort had only TCR beta chains sequenced, and the lack of alpha or paired-chain data limited which features could be detected. The 87-base-pair reads could not distinguish some IMGT-functional V segments, including TRBV6-2 and TRBV6-3, so those segments were excluded. In a later analysis, HLA-associated TCR beta chains were found to be more clonally expanded and to have lower generation probabilities than equally common non-associated chains. In a later analysis, most CMV-associated TCR beta chains were found to appear HLA-restricted, with HLA associations seemingly driven largely by CMV exposure. In a later genetic analysis, fewer N-insertions in productive TCRs were reported among donors in an Asian-associated ancestry cluster than the roughly 640-donor mean. In the study, about 150 TCR beta chains were listed as associated with cytomegalovirus. A further reported finding was that TCR beta sequences accurately predicted the HLA-A and HLA-B alleles for most subjects in the first cohort. V-gene and J-gene trimming of TCR beta chains was associated with a missense DCLRE1C variant in a later genetic analysis, and the association was replicated in an independent cohort. Immune exposure information for the cohort was limited to CMV serostatus. It was suggested by the authors that the approach could potentially be generalized to other disease states and immunological phenotypes. According to a later analysis, parvovirus B19, influenza, CMV and Epstein-Barr virus appeared linked to several top co-occurrence clusters. Most TCR sequences were observed very rarely across donors, whereas some public TCRs were present in many individuals. The sequencing pipeline was judged likely to have produced a cluster of highly shared sequence variants as a technical artifact. The earlier analysis of around 600 of the donors excluded some 15 rarely observed V segments, including chromosome 9 orphons, because counts were too low.

The chain is encoded by TRBV5-6 joined to TRBJ1-6; confidence is insufficient to name the D gene. The source of this sequence is a man between 25 and 39 years old in good health and CMV-seronegative. Sequenced material: PBMCs. The DNA sequence is given as TGTGCCAGCACCCCGGGAGGGCGGTTATCCTATAATTCACCCCTCCACTTT. This encodes CASTPGGRLSYNSPLHF.